Listed below are T cell receptor beta chains from one sample, sequenced in a study of CD8+CD57+ T cells in acquired aplastic anemia. TCRdb independently ran MiXCR on the reads; one entry per CDR3 protein. The table has just over 450,000 distinct CDR3 sequences, about a third seen once. Sequences were obtained from sorted CD4+, CD8+, or CD8+CD57+ T cells (not recorded which) from PBMCs. The receptors stem from a human donor with aplastic anemia. CDR3s include the opening cysteine and the closing phenylalanine or tryptophan. Each record gives: V gene, J gene, D gene, clone size, CDR3 protein, CDR3 DNA. D genes are given only for firm matches. A clone size is listed for some rows: how often the clone was seen (once, few, many), or a class if it is expanded.

V gene: TRBV24-1
J gene: TRBJ2-1
D gene: NA
clone size: few
CDR3 protein: CATSDGLSNEQFF
CDR3 DNA: TGTGCCACCAGTGACGGGCTGTCTAATGAGCAGTTCTTC

V gene: TRBV10-3
J gene: TRBJ1-3
D gene: NA
clone size: NA
CDR3 protein: CAISVLNTIYF
CDR3 DNA: TGTGCCATCAGTGTCCTGAACACCATATATTTT

V gene: TRBV13
J gene: TRBJ1-1
D gene: NA
clone size: NA
CDR3 protein: CASSYPPEGEAEAFF
CDR3 DNA: TGTGCCAGCAGCTACCCCCCTGAAGGGGAGGCTGAAGCTTTCTTT

V gene: TRBV19
J gene: TRBJ1-2
D gene: TRBD1
clone size: many
CDR3 protein: CASTQTGNGYTF
CDR3 DNA: TGTGCCAGTACCCAGACAGGGAATGGCTACACCTTC

V gene: TRBV25-1
J gene: TRBJ2-5
D gene: TRBD1
clone size: many
CDR3 protein: CASRGSGGQETQYF
CDR3 DNA: TGTGCCAGCAGGGGATCAGGGGGCCAAGAGACCCAGTACTTC

V gene: TRBV7-2
J gene: TRBJ1-6
D gene: NA
clone size: many
CDR3 protein: CASSLQGNAPLHF
CDR3 DNA: TGTGCCAGCAGCTTACAGGGAAATGCACCCCTCCACTTT

V gene: TRBV2
J gene: TRBJ1-1
D gene: NA
clone size: NA
CDR3 protein: CASSYFVRSEAFF
CDR3 DNA: TGTGCCAGCAGTTATTTCGTCCGCAGTGAAGCTTTCTTT

V gene: TRBV19
J gene: TRBJ2-1
D gene: TRBD2
clone size: many
CDR3 protein: CASSTSGANEQFF
CDR3 DNA: TGTGCCAGTTCGACTAGCGGGGCGAATGAGCAGTTCTTC

V gene: TRBV19
J gene: TRBJ1-3
D gene: TRBD1
clone size: NA
CDR3 protein: CASTQFERGHTDSGNTIYF
CDR3 DNA: TGTGCCAGTACCCAATTTGAGAGGGGGCATACGGACTCTGGAAACACCATATATTTT

V gene: TRBV5-4
J gene: TRBJ1-2
D gene: NA
clone size: few
CDR3 protein: CASSLDGRGVGYTF
CDR3 DNA: TGTGCCAGCAGCTTGGATGGCAGGGGCGTTGGCTACACCTTC

V gene: TRBV7-3
J gene: TRBJ2-1
D gene: NA
clone size: NA
CDR3 protein: CASSLRLMGQSSYNERFF
CDR3 DNA: TGTGCCAGCAGCTTAAGGCTTATGGGTCAAAGCTCCTACAATGAGCGGTTCTTC

V gene: TRBV6-5
J gene: TRBJ1-3
D gene: NA
clone size: few
CDR3 protein: CASCSGRADSGNTIYF
CDR3 DNA: TGTGCCAGCTGTTCGGGTAGGGCAGACTCTGGAAACACCATATATTTT

V gene: TRBV19
J gene: TRBJ2-2
D gene: TRBD1
clone size: NA
CDR3 protein: CASSTLQGGTGELFF
CDR3 DNA: TGTGCCAGTAGTACCCTACAGGGGGGCACCGGGGAGCTGTTTTTT

V gene: TRBV25-1
J gene: TRBJ2-7
D gene: NA
clone size: NA
CDR3 protein: CASSLLTSYEQYF
CDR3 DNA: TGTGCCAGCAGTTTGTTGACGTCCTACGAGCAGTACTTC

V gene: TRBV9
J gene: TRBJ2-2
D gene: NA
clone size: few
CDR3 protein: CASNTGDTGELFF
CDR3 DNA: TGTGCCAGCAATACGGGAGACACCGGGGAGCTGTTTTTT

V gene: TRBV25-1
J gene: TRBJ2-3
D gene: NA
clone size: NA
CDR3 protein: CASSEVSGVVPAYNEQYF
CDR3 DNA: TGTGCCAGCAGTGAGGTTAGCGGAGTTGTTCCAGCCTACAATGAGCAGTATTTT

V gene: TRBV15
J gene: TRBJ2-5
D gene: NA
clone size: NA
CDR3 protein: CATSPRRVEETQYF
CDR3 DNA: TGTGCCACCAGCCCCCGTCGGGTCGAGGAGACCCAGTACTTC

V gene: TRBV24-1
J gene: TRBJ2-1
D gene: TRBD1
clone size: many
CDR3 protein: CATNTGGSYNEQFF
CDR3 DNA: TGTGCCACCAACACAGGGGGCTCCTACAATGAGCAGTTCTTC

V gene: TRBV20-1
J gene: TRBJ1-6
D gene: NA
clone size: many
CDR3 protein: CSANQGGGTPLHF
CDR3 DNA: TGCAGTGCTAATCAAGGAGGAGGGACACCCCTCCACTTT

V gene: TRBV7-2
J gene: TRBJ2-3
D gene: NA
clone size: once
CDR3 protein: CASSRRTDQDTQYF
CDR3 DNA: TGTGCCAGCAGCAGAAGGACTGACCAAGATACGCAGTATTTT

V gene: TRBV11-1
J gene: TRBJ2-6
D gene: NA
clone size: NA
CDR3 protein: CASSLGVTGTGANVLTF
CDR3 DNA: TGTGCCAGCAGCTTAGGGGTAACGGGTACAGGGGCCAACGTCCTGACTTTC

V gene: TRBV19
J gene: TRBJ1-5
D gene: NA
clone size: many
CDR3 protein: CASSIRGYNQPQHF
CDR3 DNA: TGTGCCAGTAGTATACGAGGGTACAATCAGCCCCAGCATTTT

V gene: TRBV10-3
J gene: TRBJ2-5
D gene: NA
clone size: many
CDR3 protein: CAISEGRDQYQETQYF
CDR3 DNA: TGTGCCATCAGTGAAGGGCGGGACCAGTACCAAGAGACCCAGTACTTC

V gene: TRBV15
J gene: TRBJ1-5
D gene: NA
clone size: many
CDR3 protein: CATSRRGSGNQPQHF
CDR3 DNA: TGTGCCACCAGCAGAAGGGGAAGCGGGAATCAGCCCCAGCATTTT

V gene: TRBV4-2
J gene: TRBJ1-5
D gene: NA
clone size: many
CDR3 protein: CASSHGRAWSNQPQHF
CDR3 DNA: TGTGCCAGCAGCCATGGTAGGGCCTGGAGCAATCAGCCCCAGCATTTT

V gene: TRBV18
J gene: TRBJ1-6
D gene: NA
clone size: NA
CDR3 protein: CASSPSRSQDSPLHF
CDR3 DNA: TGTGCCAGCTCACCTAGTCGGTCCCAGGATTCACCCCTCCACTTT

V gene: TRBV10-3
J gene: TRBJ1-5
D gene: NA
clone size: NA
CDR3 protein: CAISEGTNQPQHF
CDR3 DNA: TGTGCCATCAGTGAAGGGACCAATCAGCCCCAGCATTTT

V gene: TRBV2
J gene: TRBJ2-3
D gene: NA
clone size: many
CDR3 protein: CASTRTNTDTQYF
CDR3 DNA: TGTGCCAGCACAAGGACTAACACAGATACGCAGTATTTT

V gene: TRBV10-3
J gene: TRBJ2-7
D gene: TRBD2
clone size: NA
CDR3 protein: CAISRLAGPYEQYF
CDR3 DNA: TGTGCCATCAGCCGACTAGCGGGGCCCTACGAGCAGTACTTC

V gene: TRBV20-1
J gene: TRBJ1-3
D gene: NA
clone size: NA
CDR3 protein: CSARGRLGNTIYF
CDR3 DNA: TGCAGTGCTAGGGGACGCTTAGGAAACACCATATATTTT

V gene: TRBV20-1
J gene: TRBJ1-4
D gene: NA
clone size: many
CDR3 protein: CSTSGRSNEKLFF
CDR3 DNA: TGCAGTACCTCAGGGCGTAGCAATGAAAAACTGTTTTTT

V gene: TRBV2
J gene: TRBJ1-3
D gene: NA
clone size: few
CDR3 protein: CASSTGSPGNTIYF
CDR3 DNA: TGTGCCAGTTCGACGGGGAGCCCTGGAAACACCATATATTTT

V gene: TRBV20-1
J gene: TRBJ2-3
D gene: TRBD2
clone size: NA
CDR3 protein: CSAARIAGIRDTQYF
CDR3 DNA: TGCAGTGCTGCCAGAATAGCGGGCATCAGAGATACGCAGTATTTT

V gene: TRBV20-1
J gene: TRBJ1-3
D gene: NA
clone size: few
CDR3 protein: CSASSHLSGNTIYF
CDR3 DNA: TGCAGTGCTAGTTCTCACCTCTCTGGAAACACCATATATTTT

V gene: TRBV3-1
J gene: TRBJ1-6
D gene: NA
clone size: NA
CDR3 protein: CASSQQGRESPLHF
CDR3 DNA: TGTGCCAGCAGTCAACAGGGTAGGGAATCACCCCTCCACTTT

V gene: TRBV27
J gene: TRBJ2-1
D gene: NA
clone size: NA
CDR3 protein: CASSLGVGDYNEQFF
CDR3 DNA: TGTGCCAGCAGTTTAGGCGTAGGGGATTACAATGAGCAGTTCTTC

V gene: TRBV29-1
J gene: TRBJ2-5
D gene: TRBD2
clone size: NA
CDR3 protein: CSVDGGSETQYF
CDR3 DNA: TGCAGCGTTGATGGCGGGAGTGAGACCCAGTACTTC

V gene: TRBV10-3
J gene: TRBJ2-7
D gene: NA
clone size: many
CDR3 protein: CAISERSGRSYEQYF
CDR3 DNA: TGTGCCATCAGTGAGCGCAGCGGACGATCCTACGAGCAGTACTTC

V gene: TRBV5-1
J gene: TRBJ2-3
D gene: TRBD2
clone size: NA
CDR3 protein: CASSLVGLAGDTFSTDTQYF
CDR3 DNA: TGCGCCAGCAGCCTGGTCGGACTAGCGGGGGACACCTTTAGCACAGATACGCAGTATTTT

V gene: TRBV2
J gene: TRBJ2-3
D gene: NA
clone size: NA
CDR3 protein: CASKGGTDTQYF
CDR3 DNA: TGTGCCAGCAAGGGTGGCACAGATACGCAGTATTTT

V gene: TRBV6-1
J gene: TRBJ2-1
D gene: NA
clone size: NA
CDR3 protein: CASSLRGYAYNEQFF
CDR3 DNA: TGTGCCAGCAGCTTAAGGGGATATGCCTACAATGAGCAGTTCTTC

V gene: TRBV25-1
J gene: TRBJ2-5
D gene: TRBD1
clone size: NA
CDR3 protein: CASSELETGVGETQYF
CDR3 DNA: TGTGCCAGCAGTGAATTGGAGACAGGGGTGGGGGAGACCCAGTACTTC

V gene: TRBV7-2
J gene: TRBJ1-6
D gene: TRBD1
clone size: many
CDR3 protein: CASSLGQTLGGNSPLHF
CDR3 DNA: TGTGCCAGCAGCTTGGGACAGACCTTAGGGGGTAATTCACCCCTCCACTTT

V gene: TRBV30
J gene: TRBJ2-1
D gene: TRBD2
clone size: NA
CDR3 protein: CAWEGAGDSYNEQFF
CDR3 DNA: TGTGCCTGGGAAGGAGCGGGGGACTCCTACAATGAGCAGTTCTTC

V gene: TRBV20-1
J gene: TRBJ1-2
D gene: NA
clone size: many
CDR3 protein: CSARGQASVYGYTF
CDR3 DNA: TGCAGTGCTAGAGGACAGGCCTCGGTCTATGGCTACACCTTC

V gene: TRBV20-1
J gene: TRBJ2-2
D gene: NA
clone size: few
CDR3 protein: CSASWNRKTGELFF
CDR3 DNA: TGCAGTGCTAGTTGGAACAGAAAGACCGGGGAGCTGTTTTTT

V gene: TRBV24-1
J gene: TRBJ1-4
D gene: NA
clone size: NA
CDR3 protein: CASSLGSVLTTNEKLFF
CDR3 DNA: TGTGCCAGCAGCTTAGGATCGGTTCTTACAACTAATGAAAAACTGTTTTTT

V gene: TRBV7-9
J gene: TRBJ1-5
D gene: TRBD1
clone size: many
CDR3 protein: CASSQGDRRSNQPQHF
CDR3 DNA: TGTGCCAGCAGCCAGGGGGACAGGCGGAGCAATCAGCCCCAGCATTTT